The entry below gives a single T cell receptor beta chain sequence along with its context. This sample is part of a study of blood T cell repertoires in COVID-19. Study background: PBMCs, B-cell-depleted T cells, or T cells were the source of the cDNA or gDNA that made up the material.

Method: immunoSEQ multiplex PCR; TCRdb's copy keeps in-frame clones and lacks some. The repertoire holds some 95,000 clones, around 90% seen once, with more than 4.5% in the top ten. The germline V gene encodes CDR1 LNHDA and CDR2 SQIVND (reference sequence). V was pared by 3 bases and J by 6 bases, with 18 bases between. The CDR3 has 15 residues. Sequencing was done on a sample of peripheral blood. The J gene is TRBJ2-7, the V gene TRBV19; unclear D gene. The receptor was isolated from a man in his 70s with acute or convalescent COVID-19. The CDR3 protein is CASSISITYLTEQYV. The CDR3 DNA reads TGTGCCAGTAGTATTAGTATCACCTATCTAACCGAGCAGTACGTC.